This entry is about one T cell receptor beta chain. What this receptor recognizes is not known. Base qualities are missing; no much larger clone stands one base away. The CDR3 goes from the cysteine to the phenylalanine over 12 residues. Only the CDR3 portion is preserved as DNA: 36 bases, with reading frame beginning at the first base. A distance of 12 bases separates the germline ends of V and J, which lose 5 bases and 5 bases respectively. CDR1 and CDR2, looked up from the germline V gene (reference sequence), are GTSNPN and SVGIG. This sample is drawn from a study of blood T cell repertoires in COVID-19 (TCRdb year 2020). Looking at the study overall: Samples covering the acute and convalescent phases of COVID-19 were provided by collaborators in the United States, Italy and Spain. A de-identified subject ID, COVID-19 status, age in years and sex were almost always included in the sample metadata. Deeply sampled blood TCRbeta repertoires from subjects exposed to, actively infected with, or recovered from COVID-19 were included in the dataset. Samples came from the ongoing ImmuneRACE study (first 160 participants) plus 1,254 subjects from 6 global collaborators. The repertoires were released in a freely available public database meant as a resource for research on the immune response to SARS-CoV-2. Where available, HLA class I and class II types were obtained from metadata supplied by the sample provider rather than from assay-based typing. The material from the prospective study consisted of cDNA or gDNA derived from T cells, B-cell-depleted T cells, or PBMCs.

The study at large found these results: The amount of clinical and demographic metadata varied by source and participant and was provided uncurated.

Participants in the prospective study were aged 18 to 89 years, lived in some 24 United States geographic areas, and enrolled through a virtual design. To assign participants to cohorts, the prospective study relied on clinical history that participants themselves reported in a screening survey and a study questionnaire. Mobile phlebotomists in the prospective study collected whole blood, serum and a nasopharyngeal or oropharyngeal swab from every participant. Over a roughly 2-month period, participants in the prospective study had the option of providing additional blood draws and questionnaires. Before DNA extraction, prospective study blood samples were shipped either frozen or at room temperature. TCRbeta CDR3 regions were amplified from genomic DNA by means of the immunoSEQ Assay, a bias-controlled multiplex PCR. The paper's data handling went like this. The number of nucleated cells in each sample was estimated by amplification of reference gene primers within the assay. To quantify the absolute abundance of each unique TCRbeta CDR3 rearrangement, sequence reads were collapsed and filtered. Productive Simpson clonality was computed per sample as the square root of Simpson's diversity index over productive rearrangements. TCRdb re-hosts the immuneACCESS table, in-frame sequences only. Its copies lack some clones; in the studies checked, an unresolved V gene accounts for under half of them, and the cause for the rest is not known. The V and J calls and clone size were taken over from that table, and D and trimming were inferred from the DNA. For this sample the table gives roughly 250,000 clones, of which around 86% were detected only once. The leading ten clones occupy roughly 3.5% of the sample.

This clonotype was obtained from a woman in her thirties or forties with acute COVID-19. Sequencing input: PBMCs or T cells enriched from blood (not recorded which). The V gene is TRBV30 and the J gene is TRBJ2-5; the D region possibly corresponds to TRBD1 (6 bases align). The CDR3 reads as follows: CAWDTGSETQYF. The bases are TGTGCCTGGGACACAGGGAGCGAGACCCAGTACTTC.